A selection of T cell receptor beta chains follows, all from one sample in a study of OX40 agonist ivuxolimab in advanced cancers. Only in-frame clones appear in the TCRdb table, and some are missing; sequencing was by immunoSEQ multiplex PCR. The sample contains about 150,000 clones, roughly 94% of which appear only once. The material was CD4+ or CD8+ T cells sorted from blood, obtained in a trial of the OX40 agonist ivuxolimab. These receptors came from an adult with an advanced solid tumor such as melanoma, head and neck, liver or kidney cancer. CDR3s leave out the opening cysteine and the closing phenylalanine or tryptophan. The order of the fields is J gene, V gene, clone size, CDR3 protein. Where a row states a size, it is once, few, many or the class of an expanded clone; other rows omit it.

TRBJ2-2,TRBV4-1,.,ASSQGASGRNTGELF
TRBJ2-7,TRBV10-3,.,AISPITLAGTSYEQY
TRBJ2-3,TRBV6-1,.,ASMGDTQY
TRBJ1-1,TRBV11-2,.,ASSQTTGFLAEAF
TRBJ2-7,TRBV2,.,ASVRDRDSYEQY
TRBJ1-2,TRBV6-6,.,ASRPSPGEGGGYT
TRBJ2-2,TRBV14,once,ASSQGITSGGNTGELF
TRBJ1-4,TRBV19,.,ASSSVQGAGEKLF
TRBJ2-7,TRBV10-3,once,AISESSKYSAVPYEQY
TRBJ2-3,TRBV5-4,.,ASSLIGRGADTQY
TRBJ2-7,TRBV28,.,ASRDRVDVRSYEQY
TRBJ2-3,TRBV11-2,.,ASSLDRPPTDTQY
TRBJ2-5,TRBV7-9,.,ASSFYAFGETQY
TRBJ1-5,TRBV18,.,ASSPRLGQGGQPQH
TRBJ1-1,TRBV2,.,ATEFTTGNTEAF
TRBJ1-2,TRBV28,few,ASSLSDNYGYT
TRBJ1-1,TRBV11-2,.,ASSLTVNTEAF
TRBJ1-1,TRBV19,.,ASSLTGAVAEAF
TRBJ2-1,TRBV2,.,ASSEVGGRAGNEQF
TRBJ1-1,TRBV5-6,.,ASSLGTNTEAF
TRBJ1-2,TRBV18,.,ASSPQDYGYT
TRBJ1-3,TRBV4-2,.,ASSQGDRAGNTIY
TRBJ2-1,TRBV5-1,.,ASSLIGGVSSYNEQF
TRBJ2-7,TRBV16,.,ASNPSGTSYEQY
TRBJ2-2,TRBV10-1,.,ASSEGQGAIGELF
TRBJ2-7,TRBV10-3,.,ANGQGTYEQY
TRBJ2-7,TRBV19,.,ASSIVGQVNEQY